The next 15 T cell receptor beta chains were all read from a single sample in a study of cytomegalovirus exposure and HLA in healthy donors. Primers for the PCR totalled 60 Vbeta and 13 Jbeta. Repertoires were generated with immunoSEQ multiplex PCR, while TCRdb's copy carries only in-frame clones and drops some. The profile covers over 200,000 clones, with more than 75% appearing a single time and about 3.8% taken by the ten largest. Material: PBMCs. These receptor sequences come from a male donor in good health and CMV-seronegative.

The V gene is TRBV19, the J gene TRBJ2-2; D is perhaps TRBD2 (5 bases). V lost 2 bases, J lost 4 bases, and 14 bases lay in between. Germline values: CDR1 LNHDA, CDR2 SQIVND (reference sequence). CDR3 size: 16 residues. The CDR3 sequence: CASSIWARVATGELFF. CDR3 DNA sequence: TGTGCCAGTAGTATATGGGCGAGGGTGGCCACCGGGGAGCTGTTTTTT.

The chain uses TRBV7-9 and TRBJ2-6; perhaps TRBD1 as D (6 bases). CDR3 size: 19 residues. From germline, CDR1 is SEHNR and CDR2 FQNEAQ (reference sequence). The ends were cut back, 2 bases at V and 0 bases at J, with 17 bases in the middle. The CDR3: CASSLPRSGQGSGANVLTF. The CDR3 DNA sequence: TGTGCCAGCAGCTTACCCCGTTCGGGACAAGGCTCTGGGGCCAACGTCCTGACTTTC.

This clone was observed a handful of times. The chain recombines TRBV5-6 with TRBJ2-3; 12 bases line up with TRBD2. This CDR3 has 16 residues. V dropped 5 bases and J dropped 6; count of bases not matched to a gene: 10. Germline CDR1 reads SGHDT; CDR2 reads YYEEEE. The CDR3 sequence: CASSLGLAGTFDTQYF. CDR3 DNA sequence: TGTGCCAGCAGTCTCGGACTAGCGGGAACTTTCGATACGCAGTATTTT.

This clone was counted only a few times. The rearrangement links TRBV5-1 to TRBJ1-2; TRBD1 agrees at 7 bases. Trimming removed 4 bases from V and 0 bases from J; junction bases left unmatched: 3. CDR3 length equals 14 residues. The germline CDR1 and CDR2 sequences are SGHRS and YFSETQ. This chain's CDR3 is CASSAGTANYGYTF. The CDR3 nucleotides are TGCGCCAGCAGCGCGGGGACAGCTAACTATGGCTACACCTTC. The variable domain in full, completed from reference TRBV5-1 and TRBJ1-2, reads KAGVTQTPRYLIKTRGQQVTLSCSPISGHRSVSWYQQTPGQGLQFLFEYFSETQRNKGNFPGRFSGRQFSNSRSEMNVSTLELGDSALYLCASSAGTANYGYTFGSGTRLTVV.

The chain recombines TRBV5-1 with TRBJ2-5; no firm D call. This CDR3 region has 12 residues. Trimming cost V 4 bases and J 5 bases, with 9 bases left between them. Per germline, CDR1 SGHRS and CDR2 YFSETQ. The CDR3 reads CASSPTSETQYF. The CDR3 region has the DNA TGCGCCAGCAGCCCCACGAGTGAGACCCAGTACTTC.

This rearrangement joins TRBV28 to TRBJ1-2; D is perhaps TRBD1 (6 bases). CDR1 and CDR2 from the germline V gene are MDHEN and SYDVKM. Trimming took off 7 bases at V and 3 bases at J, with 21 bases between the two ends. The CDR3 is 16 residues long. CDR3 DNA sequence: TGTGCCAGCACCAAACTGCAGGGGCCCCGCGACTATGGCTACACCTTC. Translation: CASTKLQGPRDYGYTF.

The chain has TRBV12-5 and TRBJ2-1; D remains ambiguous. CDR3 length equals 13 residues. Germline CDR1 reads LGHNT; CDR2 reads FRNRAP. Trimming removed 2 bases from V and 5 bases from J, with 7 bases in between. The CDR3 region has the DNA TGTGCTAGTGGTTTGAGTACAGACAATGAGCAGTTCTTC. Translated: CASGLSTDNEQFF. Together with reference TRBV12-5 and TRBJ2-1, the CDR3 gives the full variable domain: DARVTQTPRHKVTEMGQEVTMRCQPILGHNTVFWYRQTMMQGLELLAYFRNRAPLDDSGMPKDRFSAEMPDATLATLKIQPSEPRDSAVYFCASGLSTDNEQFFGPGTRLTVL.

This CDR3 reads CASSYSDGYTF. For the CDR3, the DNA is TGTGCCAGCAGCTACAGTGATGGCTACACCTTC. The chain is built from TRBV7-9 and TRBJ1-2; D is unresolved. Germline V gene data show CDR1 as SEHNR and CDR2 as FQNEAQ (reference sequence). CDR3 length: 11 residues. V gave up 4 bases and J gave up 6 bases, with 6 bases separating them.

V gene TRBV7-6 combines with J gene TRBJ2-7, with 7 bases lining up with TRBD1. The CDR3 loop spans 14 amino acids. V lost 2 bases and J lost 3; bases outside the gene matches: 4. CDR1 is SGHVS and CDR2 is FNYEAQ in the germline V gene. The CDR3 loop reads CASSLRQGFYEQYF. In DNA, the CDR3 is TGTGCCAGCAGCTTAAGACAGGGCTTCTACGAGCAGTACTTC.

This rearrangement joins TRBV7-9 to TRBJ2-7; possible D gene TRBD2, 5 bases. With 3 bases removed from V and 1 base from J, the gap between germline ends came to 10 bases. This CDR3 is built from 14 residues. The germline CDR1 and CDR2 sequences are SEHNR and FQNEAQ (reference sequence). CDR3 coding DNA: TGTGCCAGCAGCTTTGGTAGCGCTTCCTACGAGCAGTACTTC. This gives the protein CASSFGSASYEQYF.

V usage is TRBV28 and J usage is TRBJ2-1; D might be TRBD1 (6 bases). CDR3 size: 14 residues. Germline lookup yields CDR1 MDHEN and CDR2 SYDVKM. With 7 bases removed from V and 8 bases from J, the gap between germline ends came to 18 bases. Written as DNA, the CDR3 is TGTGCCAGCACCCCCGGGACATGGGGCTATGAGCAGTTCTTC. This sequence encodes CASTPGTWGYEQFF.

This clone is a singleton in its sample. This sequence joins TRBV30 and TRBJ2-3; D is perhaps TRBD2 (5 bases). This CDR3 is 13 amino acids long. CDR1 is GTSNPN, CDR2 SVGIG, per germline (reference sequence). Trimming took 4 bases from V and 14 from J, leaving 22 bases between them. The CDR3 is CAWTFQDWEYLYF. The CDR3 region has the DNA TGTGCCTGGACTTTCCAGGATTGGGAGTATCTGTATTTT. Filled out from reference TRBV30 and TRBJ2-3, the complete variable domain reads SQTIHQWPATLVQPVGSPLSLECTVEGTSNPNLYWYRQAAGRGLQLLFYSVGIGQISSEVPQNLSASRPQDRQFILSSKKLLLSDSGFYLCAWTFQDWEYLYFGPGTRLTVL.

A few counts support this clone. CDR3 protein: CASSRDVEAFF. The CDR3 nucleotides read TGTGCCAGCAGCCGGGATGTTGAAGCTTTCTTT. This chain links TRBV5-6 with TRBJ1-1; D remains ambiguous. Germline-derived CDR1 and CDR2 are SGHDT and YYEEEE. This CDR3 contains 11 residues. V lost 4 bases and J 7 bases, leaving 8 bases between the germline ends.

This rearrangement joins TRBV28 to TRBJ1-2; D is undetermined. This CDR3 comprises 14 residues. Trimming removed 2 bases at V and 5 bases at J, with 12 bases between. Germline loops: CDR1 MDHEN, CDR2 SYDVKM. DNA of the CDR3: TGTGCCAGCAGTTTACAACGACACCGGTATGGCTACACCTTC. Protein product: CASSLQRHRYGYTF.

CDR3 in amino acids: CAISEGGGANYGYTF. CDR3 nucleotides: TGTGCCATCAGTGAAGGAGGGGGCGCGAACTATGGCTACACCTTC. The chain couples TRBV10-3 to TRBJ1-2; 7 bases map to TRBD1. CDR1 is ENHRY and CDR2 is SYGVKD in the germline V gene. This CDR3 is 15 amino acids long. J gave up 2 bases and V 3 bases, and 6 bases lay outside the gene matches.